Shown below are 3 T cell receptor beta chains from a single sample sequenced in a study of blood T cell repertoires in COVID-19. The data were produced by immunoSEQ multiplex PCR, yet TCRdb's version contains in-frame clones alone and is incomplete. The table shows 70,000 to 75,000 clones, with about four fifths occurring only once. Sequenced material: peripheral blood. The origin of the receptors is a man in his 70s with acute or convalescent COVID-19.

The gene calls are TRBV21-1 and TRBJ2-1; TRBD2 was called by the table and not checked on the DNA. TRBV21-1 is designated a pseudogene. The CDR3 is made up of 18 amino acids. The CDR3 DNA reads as TGTGCCAGCAGCAACTACTCACGGGGGTCTAGCTCCTACAATGAGCAGTTCTTC. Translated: CASSNYSRGSSSYNEQFF.

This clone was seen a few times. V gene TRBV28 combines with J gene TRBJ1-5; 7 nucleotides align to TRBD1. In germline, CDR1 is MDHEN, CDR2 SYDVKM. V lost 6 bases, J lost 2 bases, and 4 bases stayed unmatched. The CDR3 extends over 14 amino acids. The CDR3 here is CASRKQGRNQPQHF. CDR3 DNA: TGTGCCAGCAGAAAACAGGGGCGCAATCAGCCCCAGCATTTT.

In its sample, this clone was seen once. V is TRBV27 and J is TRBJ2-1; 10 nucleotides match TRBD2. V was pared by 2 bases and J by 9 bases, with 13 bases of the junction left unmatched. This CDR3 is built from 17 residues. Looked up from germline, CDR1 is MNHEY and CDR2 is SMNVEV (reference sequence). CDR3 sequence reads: CASSLIIGASGSTEQFF. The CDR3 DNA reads TGTGCCAGCAGTTTAATAATCGGGGCTAGCGGGAGCACTGAGCAGTTCTTC.